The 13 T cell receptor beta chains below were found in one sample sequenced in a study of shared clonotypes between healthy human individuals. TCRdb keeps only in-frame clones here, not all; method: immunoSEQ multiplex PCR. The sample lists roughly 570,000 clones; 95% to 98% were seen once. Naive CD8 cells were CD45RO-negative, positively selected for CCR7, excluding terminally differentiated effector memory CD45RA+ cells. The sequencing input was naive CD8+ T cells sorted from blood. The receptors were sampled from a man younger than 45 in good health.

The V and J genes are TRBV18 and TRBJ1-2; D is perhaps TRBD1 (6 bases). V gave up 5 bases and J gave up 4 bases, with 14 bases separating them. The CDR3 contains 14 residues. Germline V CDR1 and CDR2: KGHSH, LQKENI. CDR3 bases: TGTGCCAGCTCAGACGGACAGCGGAGCTATGGCTACACCTTC. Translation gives CASSDGQRSYGYTF.

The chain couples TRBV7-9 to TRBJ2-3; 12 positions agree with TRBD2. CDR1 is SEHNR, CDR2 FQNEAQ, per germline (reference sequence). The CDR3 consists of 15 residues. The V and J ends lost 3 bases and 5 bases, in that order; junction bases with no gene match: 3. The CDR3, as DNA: TGTGCCAGCAGCTTCCCACTAGCGGGAGGAGATACGCAGTATTTT. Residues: CASSFPLAGGDTQYF.

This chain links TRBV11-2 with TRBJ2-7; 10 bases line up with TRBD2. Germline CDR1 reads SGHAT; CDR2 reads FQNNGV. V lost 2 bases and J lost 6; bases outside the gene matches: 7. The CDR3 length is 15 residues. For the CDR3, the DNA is TGTGCCAGCAGCTTATCCCCGTCTAGCGGGAGCGAGCAGTACTTC. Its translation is CASSLSPSSGSEQYF.

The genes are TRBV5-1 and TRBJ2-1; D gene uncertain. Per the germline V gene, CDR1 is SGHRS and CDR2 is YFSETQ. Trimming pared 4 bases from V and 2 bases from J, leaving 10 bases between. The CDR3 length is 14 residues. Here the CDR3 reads CASSPPIAYNEQFF. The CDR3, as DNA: TGCGCCAGCAGCCCCCCGATTGCCTACAATGAGCAGTTCTTC.

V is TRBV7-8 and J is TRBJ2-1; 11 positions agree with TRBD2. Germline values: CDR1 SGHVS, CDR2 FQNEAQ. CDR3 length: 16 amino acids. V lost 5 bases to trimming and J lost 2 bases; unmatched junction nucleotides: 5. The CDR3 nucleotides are TGTGCCAGCAGCACCTCACTAGCGGGAGCCTACAATGAGCAGTTCTTC. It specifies CASSTSLAGAYNEQFF.

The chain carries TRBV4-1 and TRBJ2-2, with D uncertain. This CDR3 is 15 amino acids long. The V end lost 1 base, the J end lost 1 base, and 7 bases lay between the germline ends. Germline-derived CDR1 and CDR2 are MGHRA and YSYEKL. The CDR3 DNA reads TGCGCCAGCAGCCAAGGCGTTAGGAACACCGGGGAGCTGTTTTTT. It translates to CASSQGVRNTGELFF.

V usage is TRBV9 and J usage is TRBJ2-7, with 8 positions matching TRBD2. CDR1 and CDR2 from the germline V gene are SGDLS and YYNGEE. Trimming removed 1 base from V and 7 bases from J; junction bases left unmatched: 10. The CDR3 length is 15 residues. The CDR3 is CASSVSGSPLWEQYF. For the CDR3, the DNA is TGTGCCAGCAGCGTAAGCGGGAGCCCCCTTTGGGAGCAGTACTTC. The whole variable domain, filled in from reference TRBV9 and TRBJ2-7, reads DSGVTQTPKHLITATGQRVTLRCSPRSGDLSVYWYQQSLDQGLQFLIQYYNGEERAKGNILERFSAQQFPDLHSELNLSSLELGDSALYFCASSVSGSPLWEQYFGPGTRLTVT.

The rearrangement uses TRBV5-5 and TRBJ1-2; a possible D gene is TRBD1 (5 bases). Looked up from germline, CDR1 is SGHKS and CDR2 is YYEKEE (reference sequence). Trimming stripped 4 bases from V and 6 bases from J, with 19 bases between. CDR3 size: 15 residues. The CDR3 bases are TGTGCCAGCAGCCCGAGAGGGGCCGGGTTAGATGGCTACACCTTC. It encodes CASSPRGAGLDGYTF.

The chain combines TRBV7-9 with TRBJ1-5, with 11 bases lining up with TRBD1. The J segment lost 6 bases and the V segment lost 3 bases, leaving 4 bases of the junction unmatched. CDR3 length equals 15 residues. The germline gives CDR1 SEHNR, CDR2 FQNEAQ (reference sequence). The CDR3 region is CASSLDGTGGQPQHF. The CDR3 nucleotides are TGTGCCAGCAGCTTGGATGGGACAGGGGGTCAGCCCCAGCATTTT. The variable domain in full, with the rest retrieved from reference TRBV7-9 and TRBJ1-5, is DTGVSQNPRHKITKRGQNVTFRCDPISEHNRLYWYRQTLGQGPEFLTYFQNEAQLEKSRLLSDRFSAERPKGSFSTLEIQRTEQGDSAMYLCASSLDGTGGQPQHFGDGTRLSIL.

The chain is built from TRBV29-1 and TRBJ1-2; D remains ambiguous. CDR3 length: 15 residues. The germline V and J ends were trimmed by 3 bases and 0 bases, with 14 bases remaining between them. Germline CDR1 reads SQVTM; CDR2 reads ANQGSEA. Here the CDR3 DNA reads TGCAGCGTTGAGGGGTCGGTAAGCGCTAACTATGGCTACACCTTC. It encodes CSVEGSVSANYGYTF.

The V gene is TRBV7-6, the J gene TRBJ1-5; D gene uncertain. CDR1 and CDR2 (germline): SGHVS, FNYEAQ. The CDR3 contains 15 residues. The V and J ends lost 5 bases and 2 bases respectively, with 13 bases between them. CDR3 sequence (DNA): TGTGCCAGCAGCGAGCTGGGTTCAGGCAATCAGCCCCAGCATTTT. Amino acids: CASSELGSGNQPQHF. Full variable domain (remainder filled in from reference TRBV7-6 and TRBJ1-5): GAGVSQSPRYKVTKRGQDVALRCDPISGHVSLYWYRQALGQGPEFLTYFNYEAQQDKSGLPNDRFSAERPEGSISTLTIQRTEQRDSAMYRCASSELGSGNQPQHFGDGTRLSIL.

This chain's CDR3 is CASSHGSDYEQYF. The CDR3 DNA is TGCGCCAGCAGCCATGGCAGCGACTACGAGCAGTACTTC. The chain links TRBV4-3 to TRBJ2-7; D is uncertain. This CDR3 has 13 residues. V gave up 3 bases and J gave up 3 bases, with 9 bases separating them. Germline V gene lookup returns CDR1 LGHNA and CDR2 YSLEER.

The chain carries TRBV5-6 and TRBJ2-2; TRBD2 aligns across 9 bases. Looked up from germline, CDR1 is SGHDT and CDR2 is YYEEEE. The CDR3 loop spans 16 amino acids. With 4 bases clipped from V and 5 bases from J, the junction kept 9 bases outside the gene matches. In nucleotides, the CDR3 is TGTGCCAGCAGCCGCTCCCTAGCGGGATATACCGGGGAGCTGTTTTTT. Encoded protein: CASSRSLAGYTGELFF.